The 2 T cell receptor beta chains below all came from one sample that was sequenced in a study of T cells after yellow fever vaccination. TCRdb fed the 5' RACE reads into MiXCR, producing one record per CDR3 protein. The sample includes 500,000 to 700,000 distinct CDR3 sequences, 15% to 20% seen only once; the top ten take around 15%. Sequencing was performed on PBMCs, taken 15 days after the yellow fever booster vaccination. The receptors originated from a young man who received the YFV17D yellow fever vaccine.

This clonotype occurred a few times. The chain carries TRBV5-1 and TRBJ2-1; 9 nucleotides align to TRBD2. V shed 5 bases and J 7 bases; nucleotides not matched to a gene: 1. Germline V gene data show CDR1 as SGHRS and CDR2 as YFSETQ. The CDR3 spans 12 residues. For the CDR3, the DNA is TGCGCCAGCAGGCGGGAGGGTAATGAGCAGTTCTTC. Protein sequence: CASRREGNEQFF.

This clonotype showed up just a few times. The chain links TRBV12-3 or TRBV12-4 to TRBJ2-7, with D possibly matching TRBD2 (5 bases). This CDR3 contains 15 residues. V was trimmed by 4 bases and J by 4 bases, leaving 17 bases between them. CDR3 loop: CASSSGVVNGYEQYF. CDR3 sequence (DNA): TGTGCCAGCAGTTCCGGGGTCGTTAACGGGTACGAGCAGTACTTC.